A single sample is the source of the 16 T cell receptor beta chains below, sequenced in a study of blood T cell repertoires in COVID-19. Profiling relied on immunoSEQ multiplex PCR, and the TCRdb table lists in-frame clones only, not all of them. The sample records about 180,000 clones, about 88% being singletons. Sequenced material: PBMCs or T cells enriched from blood (not recorded which). The origin of the receptors is a human donor with acute COVID-19. The donor label of this sample is uncertain.

The chain carries TRBV4-2 and TRBJ2-5, with a weak D call TRBD2 (7 bases). The V and J ends lost 7 bases and 2 bases respectively, with 20 bases between them. This CDR3 comprises 16 residues. Germline CDR1 LGHNA, CDR2 YNFKEQ. The CDR3 spells CASTQVRGGAQETQYF. Written as DNA, the CDR3 is TGTGCCAGCACCCAGGTTAGGGGGGGGGCACAAGAGACCCAGTACTTC.

The CDR3 sequence: CASSMRRGGMYNEQFF. The CDR3 DNA is TGTGCCAGTAGTATGCGGCGGGGGGGCATGTACAATGAGCAGTTCTTC. The chain carries TRBV19 and TRBJ2-1, with 9 bases identical to TRBD2. The CDR3 is made up of 16 amino acids. Germline V CDR1 and CDR2: LNHDA, SQIVND (reference sequence). V gave up 3 bases and J gave up 4 bases; unmatched junction bases: 7.

The sample holds one count of this clone. The chain couples TRBV21-1 to TRBJ1-1. TRBV21-1 is a documented pseudogene. The CDR3 totals 14 residues. CDR3 amino acids: CASSKVRSSTEAFF. The DNA of the CDR3 is TGTGCCAGCAGCAAAGTTAGGAGTAGCACTGAAGCTTTCTTT.

The V gene is TRBV2, the J gene TRBJ1-4; D may be TRBD1 (5 bases). Trimming pared 9 bases from V and 8 bases from J, leaving 22 bases between. Germline V CDR1 and CDR2: SNHLY, FYNNEI. The CDR3 runs to 15 residues. The CDR3 nucleotides are TGTGCCAGTCGATTCGAGAATTTCAAGGGGGAAAAACTGTTTTTT. Protein product: CASRFENFKGEKLFF.

The gene calls are TRBV5-1 and TRBJ2-7; 7 bases are shared with TRBD2. J gave up 3 bases and V 4 bases, and 10 bases lay outside the gene matches. The CDR3 is 15 amino acids. Germline assignment: CDR1 SGHRS and CDR2 YFSETQ. The CDR3 DNA sequence: TGCGCCAGCAGCCCCACCCAGGCTAGCGGCTACGAGCAGTACTTC. Encoded protein: CASSPTQASGYEQYF. The variable domain in full, with the rest retrieved from reference TRBV5-1 and TRBJ2-7, is KAGVTQTPRYLIKTRGQQVTLSCSPISGHRSVSWYQQTPGQGLQFLFEYFSETQRNKGNFPGRFSGRQFSNSRSEMNVSTLELGDSALYLCASSPTQASGYEQYFGPGTRLTVT.

The chain combines TRBV7-9 with TRBJ1-1; D is unclear. The V end was cut by 3 bases, the J end by 0 bases, with 5 bases between. Germline values: CDR1 SEHNR, CDR2 FQNEAQ (reference sequence). The CDR3 sequence is 13 residues long. CDR3 nucleotides: TGTGCCAGCAGCTTCTACCTGAACACTGAAGCTTTCTTT. Protein sequence: CASSFYLNTEAFF.

The CDR3 spells CASSLQAGEGETQYF. In DNA, the CDR3 is TGTGCCAGCAGCTTACAAGCGGGGGAGGGGGAGACCCAGTACTTC. The chain links TRBV7-2 to TRBJ2-5; 8 bases align to TRBD2. From germline, CDR1 is SGHTA and CDR2 FQGNSA. V shed 2 bases, J shed 5 bases, and the junction held 7 bases outside the gene matches. The length of the CDR3 is 15 residues. Complete variable domain (other parts from reference TRBV7-2 and TRBJ2-5): GAGVSQSPSNKVTEKGKDVELRCDPISGHTALYWYRQSLGQGLEFLIYFQGNSAPDKSGLPSDRFSAERTGGSVSTLTIQRTQQEDSAVYLCASSLQAGEGETQYFGPGTRLLVL.

This chain links TRBV12-1 with TRBJ1-5; the table's D call of TRBD1 was not tested on the DNA. TRBV12-1 is a recognized pseudogene. This CDR3 spans 17 amino acids. The chain's CDR3 is CASSFVCIDRGTQPQHF. CDR3 in DNA: TGTGCCAGCAGCTTTGTCTGTATTGACAGGGGCACTCAGCCCCAGCATTTT.

This clone appeared once. The gene calls are TRBV18 and TRBJ1-5; D possibly corresponds to TRBD1 (6 bases). Germline loops: CDR1 KGHSH, CDR2 LQKENI. The CDR3 is 15 residues long. V shed 3 bases and J shed 4 bases, with 13 bases lying between them. CDR3: CASSPSGERNQPQHF. CDR3 nucleotides: TGTGCCAGCTCACCGTCAGGGGAACGGAATCAGCCCCAGCATTTT.

The rearrangement links TRBV5-4 to TRBJ1-3; D ambiguous. The CDR3 totals 17 residues. The germline V and J ends were trimmed by 1 base and 4 bases, with 18 bases remaining between them. Germline CDR1 and CDR2: SGHNT and YYREEE (reference sequence). The CDR3 coding sequence is TGTGCCAGCAGCTTGTGGAGCTTGAACTTAGCAGGAAACACCATATATTTT. This sequence encodes CASSLWSLNLAGNTIYF. The complete variable domain, with remaining parts taken from reference TRBV5-4 and TRBJ1-3, reads ETGVTQSPTHLIKTRGQQVTLRCSSQSGHNTVSWYQQALGQGPQFIFQYYREEENGRGNFPPRFSGLQFPNYSSELNVNALELDDSALYLCASSLWSLNLAGNTIYFGEGSWLTVV.

The chain recombines TRBV9 with TRBJ2-5; D unresolved. Germline V gene data show CDR1 as SGDLS and CDR2 as YYNGEE. The V gene lost 2 bases and the J gene lost 1 base, with 6 bases spanning the gap. The CDR3 consists of 13 residues. The CDR3 DNA sequence: TGTGCCAGCAGCGTTACCAGCCAAGAGACCCAGTACTTC. It specifies CASSVTSQETQYF.

The chain employs TRBV6-5 and TRBJ2-7; 8 bases agree with TRBD1. V was clipped by 6 bases and J by 2 bases; unmatched bases: 6. This CDR3 is 14 amino acids long. Germline CDR1 and CDR2: MNHEY and SVGAGI. The CDR3 sequence is CASSQDRAAYEQYF. Here the CDR3 DNA reads TGTGCCAGCAGCCAGGACAGGGCCGCCTACGAGCAGTACTTC.

The V call is TRBV5-4, the J call TRBJ1-1; perhaps TRBD1 as D (5 bases). Germline V gene data show CDR1 as SGHNT and CDR2 as YYREEE (reference sequence). There are 15 residues in the CDR3. Deletions cut 3 bases from V and 8 bases from J, with 20 bases between. CDR3 amino acids: CASSSNGLFGGEAFF. In DNA, the CDR3 is TGTGCCAGCAGCTCTAACGGACTATTCGGGGGGGAAGCTTTCTTT.

The J gene is TRBJ2-7, the V gene TRBV15, with TRBD1 matching 8 bases. The junction had 4 bases not matched to a gene; V was cut back by 2 bases and J by 1 base. Germline assignment: CDR1 LNHNV and CDR2 YYDKDF (reference sequence). The CDR3 has 15 residues. Written as DNA, the CDR3 is TGTGCCACCAGCAGACCCGGGACAGGATCCTACGAGCAGTACTTC. This translates into CATSRPGTGSYEQYF.

The rearrangement uses TRBV19 and TRBJ1-3; 7 nucleotides line up with TRBD1. The germline V gene encodes CDR1 LNHDA and CDR2 SQIVND (reference sequence). The V segment lost 8 bases and the J segment 0 bases; nucleotides outside the gene matches: 1. This CDR3 is 13 amino acids long. CDR3 sequence (DNA): TGTGCCAGTCGGGACAGCTCTGGAAACACCATATATTTT. Translating it yields CASRDSSGNTIYF.

The V and J genes are TRBV5-1 and TRBJ2-3, with D hard to call. The germline gives CDR1 SGHRS, CDR2 YFSETQ. V lost 4 bases and J lost 3, with 12 bases in between. This CDR3 has 14 amino acids. The CDR3: CASSLRDTTDTQYF. In DNA form, the CDR3 reads TGCGCCAGCAGCCTCCGAGACACTACAGATACGCAGTATTTT.